The rows below give T cell receptor beta chains drawn from one sample of a study of regulatory T cells in long-lasting Graves disease. One entry per CDR3 protein, called by TCRdb with MiXCR from the multiplex PCR reads. The data show approximately 470,000 distinct CDR3 sequences, roughly 15% seen once. The sample also formed part of further work on T cells in Graves' hyperthyroidism and ophthalmopathy.

Sample: peripheral blood mononuclear cells (PBMCs), taken at new diagnosis, from a patient treated with antithyroid drugs. These TCRs come from a man aged 40-55 years with Graves disease. Each CDR3 is given with its conserved first and last residue. A D gene is named only where the DNA matches it firmly. Rows may omit the clone size; those that give it use once, few, many or a size class.

j_call clone_size v_call d_call cdr3_nt cdr3_aa
TRBJ2-2 many TRBV6-5 TRBD2 TGTGCCAGCAGTTCCGCCCTGACTAGCGGAACCGGGGAGCTGTTTTTT CASSSALTSGTGELFF
TRBJ2-7 NA TRBV12-3/TRBV12-4 NA TGTGCCAGCACCTATTCTAGCTCCTACGAGCAGTACTTC CASTYSSSYEQYF
TRBJ1-2 NA TRBV28 NA TGTGCCAGCAGCCGTAGTGGGGGTGGGGAGAGCTATGGCTACACCTTC CASSRSGGGESYGYTF
TRBJ2-4 few TRBV6-1 TRBD1 TGTGCCAGCACAGACAGGGTGGGAAAAAACATTCAGTACTTC CASTDRVGKNIQYF
TRBJ1-1 NA TRBV9 NA TGTGCCAGCAGCGTAGCCCCGACCTGGGACACTGAAGCTTTCTTT CASSVAPTWDTEAFF
TRBJ2-7 many TRBV18 TRBD2 TGTGCCAGCTCACCGCAAGCGGGGTTCCACGAGCAGTACTTC CASSPQAGFHEQYF
TRBJ1-6 few TRBV6-1 NA TGTGCCAGCAGACGAGAGAGCTCCTATAATTCACCCCTCCACTTT CASRRESSYNSPLHF
TRBJ2-1 NA TRBV14 TRBD1 TGTGCCAGCAGCCGAGTCGATTGGAGGGGGACAGGGGATAATGAGCAGTTCTTC CASSRVDWRGTGDNEQFF
TRBJ1-1 many TRBV11-1 TRBD1 TGTGCCAGCAGCTCCGGACAGGGGGTGGATAGCACTGAAGCTTTCTTT CASSSGQGVDSTEAFF
TRBJ1-1 few TRBV7-2 NA TGTGCCAGCACCCTTGGGTCCACTGAAGCTTTCTTT CASTLGSTEAFF